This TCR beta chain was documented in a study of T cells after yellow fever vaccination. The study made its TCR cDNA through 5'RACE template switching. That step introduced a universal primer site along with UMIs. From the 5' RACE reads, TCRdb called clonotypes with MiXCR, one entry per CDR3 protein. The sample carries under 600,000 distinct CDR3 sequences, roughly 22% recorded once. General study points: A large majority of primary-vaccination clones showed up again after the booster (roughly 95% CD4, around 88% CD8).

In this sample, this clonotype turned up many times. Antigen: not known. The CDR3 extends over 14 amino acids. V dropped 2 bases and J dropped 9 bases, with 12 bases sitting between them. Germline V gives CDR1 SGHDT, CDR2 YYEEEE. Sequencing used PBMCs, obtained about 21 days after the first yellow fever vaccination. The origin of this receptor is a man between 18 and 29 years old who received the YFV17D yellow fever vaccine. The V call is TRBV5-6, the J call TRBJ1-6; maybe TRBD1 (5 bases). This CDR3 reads CASSLEGAGSPLHF. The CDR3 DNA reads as TGTGCCAGCAGCTTAGAAGGGGCTGGTTCACCCCTCCACTTT.